This TCR beta chain comes out of a study of prognosis after radiotherapy for stage I lung cancer. Study background: The tumors were adenocarcinoma in around 12 patients (squamous cell carcinoma in six to eight). Study-level points and caveats: Usage of TRBV and TRBJ genes reportedly differed between metastatic and non-metastatic patients. There was no determination made of whether the expanded TCR clones were tumor-specific.

From genomic DNA, two-round multiplex PCR was used to amplify TCR beta CDR3. During first-round PCR, primers specific to each TRBV and TRBJ gene were used. TCRdb analysed the multiplex PCR reads with MiXCR anew, one entry per CDR3 protein. The table lists 20,000 or so distinct CDR3 sequences, under 45% of them singletons. To note about this clonotype: Its matching antigen is unknown. One end of the junction varies from germline; a read error may be responsible.

Germline V gene data show CDR1 as SGHTA and CDR2 as FQGNSA. The CDR3 extends over 14 amino acids. The source of this sequence is a donor aged 50 or older with non-small cell lung cancer. The chain recombines TRBV7-2 with TRBJ2-2; TRBD2 is a possible D gene (5 bases). The specimen comprised PBMCs, sampled before or after stereotactic body radiation therapy (not recorded which). The CDR3 nucleotides read TGTGCCAGCTCCGACACAGTGTGGACCGGGGATCTGTTTTTT. This translates into CASSDTVWTGDLFF.